This T cell receptor (beta chain) was recovered during a study of blood T cell repertoires in COVID-19. Overall study context: From T cells, B-cell-depleted T cells, or PBMCs came the material, which was cDNA or gDNA.

Trimming left V 3 bases short and J 1 base short, with 6 bases between. CDR3 length equals 13 residues. The germline gives CDR1 SGHVS, CDR2 FQNEAQ. Data came from immunoSEQ multiplex PCR; TCRdb stores just in-frame clones and leaves some out. In the table there are fewer than 300,000 clones, 87% of which are singletons. This receptor was taken from a woman between 45 and 60 years old with acute or convalescent COVID-19. The V gene is TRBV7-8, the J gene TRBJ1-1; D unclear. The specimen was peripheral blood. The CDR3 bases are TGTGCCAGCAGCTTCTCCGGGAACACTGAAGCTTTCTTT. Protein sequence: CASSFSGNTEAFF.